This T cell receptor beta chain was sequenced during a study of CD8 T cells in Susac syndrome. The multiple sclerosis controls were treatment-naive patients affected by stable or active relapsing-remitting disease. TEMRA cells were enriched by FACS, and CD4+ and CD8+ T cells were negatively isolated. RNA, at about 0.45 to 1 ug, was reverse transcribed with random hexamers. In TCRdb, the immunoSEQ multiplex PCR reads were re-called with MiXCR into one record per CDR3 protein. The sample includes around 80,000 distinct CDR3 sequences, 91% of them seen just once. The CDR3 has 14 amino acids. Germline V gene sequence: CDR1 SGDLS, CDR2 YYNGEE. Deletions cut 2 bases from V and 8 bases from J, with 14 bases between.

The rearrangement uses TRBV9 and TRBJ2-1, with a weak D call TRBD2 (6 bases). This TCR was sampled from a human donor with multiple sclerosis. The sample comprised CD8+ T cells from PBMCs. The CDR3 DNA reads as TGTGCCAGCAGCGTTGGGGGGAGAATACATGAGCAGTTCTTC. It encodes CASSVGGRIHEQFF.